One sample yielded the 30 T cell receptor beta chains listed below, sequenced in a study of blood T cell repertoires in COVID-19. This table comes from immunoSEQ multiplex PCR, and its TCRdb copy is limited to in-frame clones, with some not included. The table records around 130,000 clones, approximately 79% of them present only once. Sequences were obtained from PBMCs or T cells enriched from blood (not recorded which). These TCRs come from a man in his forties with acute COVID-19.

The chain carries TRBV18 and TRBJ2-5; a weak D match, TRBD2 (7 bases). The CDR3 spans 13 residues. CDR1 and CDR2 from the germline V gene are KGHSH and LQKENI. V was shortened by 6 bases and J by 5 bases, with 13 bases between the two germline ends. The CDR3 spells CASSSRGRETQYF. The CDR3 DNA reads TGTGCCAGCTCGTCGCGGGGGCGGGAGACCCAGTACTTC.

The CDR3 region has the DNA TGTGCCAGCTCACCGAATTCGGCGGGCGGGAACGAGCAGTACTTC. Amino acids: CASSPNSAGGNEQYF. The rearrangement uses TRBV18 and TRBJ2-7; perhaps TRBD2 as D (6 bases). Germline lookup yields CDR1 KGHSH and CDR2 LQKENI. The CDR3 runs 15 residues. Trimming removed 3 bases from V and 5 bases from J, with 17 bases in between.

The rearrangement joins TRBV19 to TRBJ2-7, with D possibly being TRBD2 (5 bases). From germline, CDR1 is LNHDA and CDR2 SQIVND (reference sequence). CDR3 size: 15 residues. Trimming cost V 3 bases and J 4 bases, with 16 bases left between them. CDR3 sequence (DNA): TGTGCCAGTAGTATCATGGCAGGTAGGGAGTACGAGCAGTACTTC. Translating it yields CASSIMAGREYEQYF. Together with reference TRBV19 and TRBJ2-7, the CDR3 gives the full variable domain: DGGITQSPKYLFRKEGQNVTLSCEQNLNHDAMYWYRQDPGQGLRLIYYSQIVNDFQKGDIAEGYSVSREKKESFPLTVTSAQKNPTAFYLCASSIMAGREYEQYFGPGTRLTVT.

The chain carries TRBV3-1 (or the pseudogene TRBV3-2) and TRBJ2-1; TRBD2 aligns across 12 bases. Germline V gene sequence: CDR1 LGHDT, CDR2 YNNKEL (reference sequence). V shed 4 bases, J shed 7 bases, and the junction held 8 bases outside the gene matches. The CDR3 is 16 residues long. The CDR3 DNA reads TGTGCCAGCAGCCGGGATCTAGCGGGAGGGCTTAATGAGCAGTTCTTC. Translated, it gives CASSRDLAGGLNEQFF.

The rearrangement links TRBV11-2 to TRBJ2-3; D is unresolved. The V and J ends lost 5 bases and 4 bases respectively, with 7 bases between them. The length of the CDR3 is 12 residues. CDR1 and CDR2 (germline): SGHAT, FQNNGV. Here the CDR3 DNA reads TGTGCCAGCAGCCAGCTAGCAGATACGCAGTATTTT. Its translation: CASSQLADTQYF.

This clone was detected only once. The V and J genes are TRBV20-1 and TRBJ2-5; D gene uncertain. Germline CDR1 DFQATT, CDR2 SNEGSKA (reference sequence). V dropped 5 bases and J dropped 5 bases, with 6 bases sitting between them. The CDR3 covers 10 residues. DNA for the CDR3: TGCAGTGCTGAGAGGGAGACCCAGTACTTC. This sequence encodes CSAERETQYF.

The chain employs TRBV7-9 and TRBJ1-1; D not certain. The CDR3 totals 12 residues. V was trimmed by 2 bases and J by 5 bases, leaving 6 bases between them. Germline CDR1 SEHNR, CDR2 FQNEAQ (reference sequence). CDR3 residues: CASSLTVTEAFF. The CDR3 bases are TGTGCCAGCAGCTTAACGGTAACTGAAGCTTTCTTT.

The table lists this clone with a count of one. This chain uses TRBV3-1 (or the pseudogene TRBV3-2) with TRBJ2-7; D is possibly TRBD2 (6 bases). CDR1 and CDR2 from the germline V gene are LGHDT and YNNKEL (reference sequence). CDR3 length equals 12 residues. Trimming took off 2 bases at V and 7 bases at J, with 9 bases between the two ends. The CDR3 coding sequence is TGTGCCAGCAGCCAACTAGCGTGGGAGCAGTACTTC. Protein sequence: CASSQLAWEQYF.

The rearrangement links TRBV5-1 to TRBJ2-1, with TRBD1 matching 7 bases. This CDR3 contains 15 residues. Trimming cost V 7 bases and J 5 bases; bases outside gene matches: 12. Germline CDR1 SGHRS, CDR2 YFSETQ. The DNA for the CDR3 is TGCGCCAGCTCGTACGGCCAGGGGGAGAACAATGAGCAGTTCTTC. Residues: CASSYGQGENNEQFF. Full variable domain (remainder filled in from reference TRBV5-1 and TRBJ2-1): KAGVTQTPRYLIKTRGQQVTLSCSPISGHRSVSWYQQTPGQGLQFLFEYFSETQRNKGNFPGRFSGRQFSNSRSEMNVSTLELGDSALYLCASSYGQGENNEQFFGPGTRLTVL.

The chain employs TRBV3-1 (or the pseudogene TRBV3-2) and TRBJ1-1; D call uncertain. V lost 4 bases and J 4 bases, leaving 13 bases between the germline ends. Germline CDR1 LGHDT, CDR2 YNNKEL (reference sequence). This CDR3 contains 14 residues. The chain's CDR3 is CASSPRSTGTEAFF. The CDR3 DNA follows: TGTGCCAGCAGCCCACGATCGACTGGCACTGAAGCTTTCTTT.

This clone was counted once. This CDR3 is CASTPTSPYSDTQYF. Here the CDR3 DNA reads TGTGCCAGCACCCCGACTAGTCCCTATTCAGATACGCAGTATTTT. The chain links TRBV2 to TRBJ2-3; possibly TRBD2 for D (6 bases). The germline V gene has CDR1 SNHLY and CDR2 FYNNEI. V gave up 7 bases and J gave up 4 bases, with 18 bases separating them. This CDR3 comprises 15 residues.

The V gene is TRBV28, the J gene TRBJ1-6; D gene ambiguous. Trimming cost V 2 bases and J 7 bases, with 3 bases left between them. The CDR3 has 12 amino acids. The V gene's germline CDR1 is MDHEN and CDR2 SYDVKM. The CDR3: CASSLLNSPLHF. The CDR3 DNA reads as TGTGCCAGCAGTTTACTGAATTCACCCCTCCACTTT.

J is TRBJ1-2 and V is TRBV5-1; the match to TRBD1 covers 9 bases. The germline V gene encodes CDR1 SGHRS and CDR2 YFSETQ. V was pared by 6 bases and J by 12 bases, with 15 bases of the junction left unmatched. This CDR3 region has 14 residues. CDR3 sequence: CASTSGTGTPVNTF. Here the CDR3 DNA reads TGCGCCAGCACCTCCGGGACAGGGACTCCGGTGAACACCTTC. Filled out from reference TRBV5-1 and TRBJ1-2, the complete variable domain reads KAGVTQTPRYLIKTRGQQVTLSCSPISGHRSVSWYQQTPGQGLQFLFEYFSETQRNKGNFPGRFSGRQFSNSRSEMNVSTLELGDSALYLCASTSGTGTPVNTFGSGTRLTVV.

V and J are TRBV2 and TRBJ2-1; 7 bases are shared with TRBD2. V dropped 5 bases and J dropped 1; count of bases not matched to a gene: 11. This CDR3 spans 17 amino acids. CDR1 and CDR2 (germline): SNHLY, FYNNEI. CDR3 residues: CASSWGRASGSYNEQFF. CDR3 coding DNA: TGTGCCAGCAGTTGGGGTCGGGCTAGCGGTTCCTACAATGAGCAGTTCTTC.

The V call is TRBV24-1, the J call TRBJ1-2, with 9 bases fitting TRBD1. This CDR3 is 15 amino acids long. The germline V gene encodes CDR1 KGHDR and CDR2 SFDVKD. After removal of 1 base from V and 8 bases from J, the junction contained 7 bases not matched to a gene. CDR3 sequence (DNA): TGTGCCACCAGTGATTTCACAGGGGGCCCAGGCGGCTACACCTTC. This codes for CATSDFTGGPGGYTF.

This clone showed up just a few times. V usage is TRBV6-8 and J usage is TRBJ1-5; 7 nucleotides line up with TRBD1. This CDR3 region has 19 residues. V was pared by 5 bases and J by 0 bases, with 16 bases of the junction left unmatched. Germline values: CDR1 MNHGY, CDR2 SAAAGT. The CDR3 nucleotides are TGTGCCAGCAGTACCCCGACAGGGAAGGCCCCGTATAGCAATCAGCCCCAGCATTTT. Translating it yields CASSTPTGKAPYSNQPQHF.

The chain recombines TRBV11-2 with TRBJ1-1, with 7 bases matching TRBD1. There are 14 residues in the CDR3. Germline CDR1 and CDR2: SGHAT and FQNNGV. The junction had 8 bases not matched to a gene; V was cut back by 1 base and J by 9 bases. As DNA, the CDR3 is TGTGCCAGCAGCTTAGCTGAACTGACAGGGCAAGCTTTCTTT. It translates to CASSLAELTGQAFF.

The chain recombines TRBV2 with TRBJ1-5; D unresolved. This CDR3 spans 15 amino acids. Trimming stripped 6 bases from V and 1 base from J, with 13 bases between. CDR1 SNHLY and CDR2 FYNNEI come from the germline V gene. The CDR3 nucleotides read TGTGCCAGCAGCGCACTTCAAAACAGCAATCAGCCCCAGCATTTT. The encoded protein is CASSALQNSNQPQHF.

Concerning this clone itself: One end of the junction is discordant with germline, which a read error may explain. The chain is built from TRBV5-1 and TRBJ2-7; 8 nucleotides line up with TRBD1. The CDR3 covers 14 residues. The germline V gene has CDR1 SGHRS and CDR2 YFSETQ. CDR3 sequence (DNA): TGCGCCGGCAGCTTGAGCGGACAGGGTTACGAGCAGTACTTC. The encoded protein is CAGSLSGQGYEQYF.

The CDR3: CASSERDRGAVLTF. The CDR3 DNA follows: TGTGCCAGCAGTGAAAGGGACAGGGGGGCCGTCCTGACTTTC. J is TRBJ2-6 and V is TRBV2, with 11 bases matching TRBD1. Germline V gene sequence: CDR1 SNHLY, CDR2 FYNNEI. The length of the CDR3 is 14 residues. V shed 2 bases, J shed 12 bases, and the junction held 3 bases outside the gene matches.

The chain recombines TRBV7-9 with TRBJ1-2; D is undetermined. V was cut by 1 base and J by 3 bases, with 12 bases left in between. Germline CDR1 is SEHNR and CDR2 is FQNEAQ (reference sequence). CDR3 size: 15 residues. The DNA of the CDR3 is TGTGCCAGCAGCTTAGGGGCACTCCCAGACTATGGCTACACCTTC. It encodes CASSLGALPDYGYTF.

CDR3 residues: CASSPATGVDTEAFF. The CDR3 DNA reads as TGCGCCAGCAGCCCCGCCACGGGGGTGGACACTGAAGCTTTCTTT. The gene calls are TRBV5-1 and TRBJ1-1; TRBD1 is a possible D gene (5 bases). Germline CDR1 is SGHRS and CDR2 is YFSETQ. The V and J ends lost 4 bases and 3 bases respectively, with 16 bases between them. The CDR3 length is 15 residues.

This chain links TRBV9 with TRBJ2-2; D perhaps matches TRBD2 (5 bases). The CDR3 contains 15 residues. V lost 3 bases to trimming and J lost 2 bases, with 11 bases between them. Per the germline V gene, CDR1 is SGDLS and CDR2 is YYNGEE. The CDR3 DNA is TGTGCCAGCAGCGAGAGGGTCTTTAACACCGGGGAGCTGTTTTTT. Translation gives CASSERVFNTGELFF.

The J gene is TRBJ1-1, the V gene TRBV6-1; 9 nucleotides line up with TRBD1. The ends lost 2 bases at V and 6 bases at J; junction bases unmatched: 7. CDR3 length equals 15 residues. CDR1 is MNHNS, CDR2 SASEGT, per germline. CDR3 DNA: TGTGCCAGCAGTGAAAAGGGACAGGGTGGGTCTGAAGCTTTCTTT. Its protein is CASSEKGQGGSEAFF.

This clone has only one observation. The CDR3 loop is CASSMTVNQPQHF. CDR3 DNA sequence: TGTGCCAGTAGTATGACAGTCAATCAGCCCCAGCATTTT. The chain couples TRBV19 to TRBJ1-5; tentatively, D is TRBD1 (5 bases). Germline values: CDR1 LNHDA, CDR2 SQIVND (reference sequence). The CDR3 loop spans 13 amino acids. Trimming removed 3 bases from V and 3 bases from J, with 6 bases in between.

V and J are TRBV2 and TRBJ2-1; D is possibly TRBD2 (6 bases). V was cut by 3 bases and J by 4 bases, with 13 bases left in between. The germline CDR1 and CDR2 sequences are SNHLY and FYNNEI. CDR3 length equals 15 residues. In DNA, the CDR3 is TGTGCCAGCAGTGATGGGGGGAGCGATTACAATGAGCAGTTCTTC. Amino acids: CASSDGGSDYNEQFF.

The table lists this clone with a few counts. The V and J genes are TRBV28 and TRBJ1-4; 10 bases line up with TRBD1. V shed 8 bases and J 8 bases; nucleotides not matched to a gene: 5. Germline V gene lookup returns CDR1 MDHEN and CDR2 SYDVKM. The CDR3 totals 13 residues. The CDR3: CASQPGQGEKLFF. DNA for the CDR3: TGTGCCAGCCAACCGGGACAGGGGGAAAAACTGTTTTTT.

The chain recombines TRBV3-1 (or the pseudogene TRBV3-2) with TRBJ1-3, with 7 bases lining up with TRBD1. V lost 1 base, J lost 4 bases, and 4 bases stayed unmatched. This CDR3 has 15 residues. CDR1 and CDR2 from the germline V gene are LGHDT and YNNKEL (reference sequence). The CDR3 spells CASSQVRDRGNTIYF. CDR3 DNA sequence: TGTGCCAGCAGCCAAGTCAGGGACAGAGGAAACACCATATATTTT.

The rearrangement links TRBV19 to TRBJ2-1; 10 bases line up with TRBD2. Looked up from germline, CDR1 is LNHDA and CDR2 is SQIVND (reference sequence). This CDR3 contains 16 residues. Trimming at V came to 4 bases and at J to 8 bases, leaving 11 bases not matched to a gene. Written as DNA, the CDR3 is TGTGCCAGTAGTACCCTTAAGCGGGGGGGCATCGATGAGCAGTTCTTC. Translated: CASSTLKRGGIDEQFF.

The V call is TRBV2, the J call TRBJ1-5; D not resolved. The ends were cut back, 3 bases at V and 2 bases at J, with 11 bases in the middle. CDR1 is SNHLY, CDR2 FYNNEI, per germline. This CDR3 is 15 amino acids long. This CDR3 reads CASSDRGLRNQPQHF. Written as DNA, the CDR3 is TGTGCCAGCAGTGACAGAGGACTTCGCAATCAGCCCCAGCATTTT.